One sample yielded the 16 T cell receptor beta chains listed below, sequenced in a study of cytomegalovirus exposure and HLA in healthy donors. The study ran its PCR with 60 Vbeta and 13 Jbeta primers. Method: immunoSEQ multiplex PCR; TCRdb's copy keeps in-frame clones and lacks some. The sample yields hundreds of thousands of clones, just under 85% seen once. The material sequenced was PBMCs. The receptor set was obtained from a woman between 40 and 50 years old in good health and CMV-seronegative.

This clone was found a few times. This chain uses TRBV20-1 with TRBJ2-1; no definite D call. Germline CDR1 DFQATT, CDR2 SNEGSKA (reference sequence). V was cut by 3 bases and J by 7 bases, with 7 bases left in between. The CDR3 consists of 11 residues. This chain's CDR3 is CSARLVNEQFF. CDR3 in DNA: TGCAGTGCTAGGTTAGTAAATGAGCAGTTCTTC.

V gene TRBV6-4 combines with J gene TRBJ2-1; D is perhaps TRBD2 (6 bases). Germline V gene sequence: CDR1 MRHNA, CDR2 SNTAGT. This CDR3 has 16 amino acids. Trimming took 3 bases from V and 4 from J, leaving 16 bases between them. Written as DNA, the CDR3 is TGTGCCAGCAGTGAGAGAGGCGGGGCGGGGTACAATGAGCAGTTCTTC. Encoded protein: CASSERGGAGYNEQFF.

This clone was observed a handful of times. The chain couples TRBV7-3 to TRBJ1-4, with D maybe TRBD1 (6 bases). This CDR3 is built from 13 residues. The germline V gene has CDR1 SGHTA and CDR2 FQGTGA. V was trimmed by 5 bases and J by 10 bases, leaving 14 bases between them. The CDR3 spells CASSQGSSGKLFF. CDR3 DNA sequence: TGTGCCAGCAGCCAGGGGTCCTCCGGAAAACTGTTTTTT.

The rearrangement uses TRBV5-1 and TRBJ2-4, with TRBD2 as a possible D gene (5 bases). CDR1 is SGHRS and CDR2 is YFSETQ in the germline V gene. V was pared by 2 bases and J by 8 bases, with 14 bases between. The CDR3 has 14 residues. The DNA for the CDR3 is TGCGCCAGCAGCTTTGGTGGAGGATGGGACATTCAGTACTTC. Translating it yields CASSFGGGWDIQYF.

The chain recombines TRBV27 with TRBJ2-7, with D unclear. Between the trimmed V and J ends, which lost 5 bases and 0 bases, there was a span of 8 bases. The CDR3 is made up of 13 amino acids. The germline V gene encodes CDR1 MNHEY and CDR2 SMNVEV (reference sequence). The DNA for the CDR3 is TGTGCCAGCAGTCTAGTAAGCTCCTACGAGCAGTACTTC. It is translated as CASSLVSSYEQYF.

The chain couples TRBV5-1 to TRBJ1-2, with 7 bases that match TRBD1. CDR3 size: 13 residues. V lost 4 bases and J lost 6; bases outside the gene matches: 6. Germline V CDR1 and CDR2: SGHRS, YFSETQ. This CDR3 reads CASSTTGENGYTF. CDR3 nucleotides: TGCGCCAGCAGCACCACAGGGGAAAATGGCTACACCTTC.

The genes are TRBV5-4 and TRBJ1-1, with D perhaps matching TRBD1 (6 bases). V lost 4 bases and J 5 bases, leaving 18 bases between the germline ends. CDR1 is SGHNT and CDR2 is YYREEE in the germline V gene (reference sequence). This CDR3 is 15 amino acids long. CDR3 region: CASSKDTGRGTEAFF. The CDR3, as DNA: TGTGCCAGCAGCAAAGATACAGGGAGGGGTACTGAAGCTTTCTTT.

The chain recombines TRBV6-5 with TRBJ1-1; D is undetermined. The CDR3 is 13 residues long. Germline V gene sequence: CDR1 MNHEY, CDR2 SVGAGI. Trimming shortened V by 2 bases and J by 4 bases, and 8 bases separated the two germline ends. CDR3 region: CASSYREFTEAFF. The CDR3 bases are TGTGCCAGCAGTTACCGGGAATTCACTGAAGCTTTCTTT.

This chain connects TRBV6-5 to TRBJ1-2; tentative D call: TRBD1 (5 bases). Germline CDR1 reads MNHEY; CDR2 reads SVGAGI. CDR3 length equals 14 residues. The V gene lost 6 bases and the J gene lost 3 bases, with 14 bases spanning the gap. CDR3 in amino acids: CASRQSTGYYGYTF. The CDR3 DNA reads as TGTGCCAGCAGACAAAGCACAGGATACTATGGCTACACCTTC.

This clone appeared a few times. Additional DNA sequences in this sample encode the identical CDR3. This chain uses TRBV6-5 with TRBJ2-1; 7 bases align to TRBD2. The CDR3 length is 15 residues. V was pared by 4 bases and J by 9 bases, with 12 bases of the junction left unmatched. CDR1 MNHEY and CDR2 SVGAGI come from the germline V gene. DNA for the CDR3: TGTGCCAGCAGTTCCGCCGCGGGCGGGGGTGGTGAGCAGTTCTTC. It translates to CASSSAAGGGGEQFF.

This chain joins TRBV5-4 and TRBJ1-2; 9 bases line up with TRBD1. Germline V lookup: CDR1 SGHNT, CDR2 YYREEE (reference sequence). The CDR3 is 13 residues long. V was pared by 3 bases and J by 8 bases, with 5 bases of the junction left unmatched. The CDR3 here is CASSWRGTGGYTF. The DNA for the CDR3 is TGTGCCAGCAGCTGGAGGGGGACAGGGGGCTACACCTTC.

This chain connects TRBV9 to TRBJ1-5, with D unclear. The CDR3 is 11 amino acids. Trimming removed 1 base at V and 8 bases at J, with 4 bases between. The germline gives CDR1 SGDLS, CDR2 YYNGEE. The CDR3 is CASSVSKPQHF. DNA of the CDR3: TGTGCCAGCAGCGTAAGCAAGCCCCAGCATTTT. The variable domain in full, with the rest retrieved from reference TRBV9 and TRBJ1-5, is DSGVTQTPKHLITATGQRVTLRCSPRSGDLSVYWYQQSLDQGLQFLIQYYNGEERAKGNILERFSAQQFPDLHSELNLSSLELGDSALYFCASSVSKPQHFGDGTRLSIL.

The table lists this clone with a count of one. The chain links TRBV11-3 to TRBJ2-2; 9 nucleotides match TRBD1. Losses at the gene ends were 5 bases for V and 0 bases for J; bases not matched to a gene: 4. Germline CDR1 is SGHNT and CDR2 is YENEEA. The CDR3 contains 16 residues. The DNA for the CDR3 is TGTGCCAGCAGCCCGCGGGACAGGGCGAACACCGGGGAGCTGTTTTTT. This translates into CASSPRDRANTGELFF.

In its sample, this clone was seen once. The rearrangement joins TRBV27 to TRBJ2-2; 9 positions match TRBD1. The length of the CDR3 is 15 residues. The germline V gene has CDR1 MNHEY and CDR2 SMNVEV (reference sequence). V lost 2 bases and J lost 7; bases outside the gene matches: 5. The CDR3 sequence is CASSLVGQGNGELFF. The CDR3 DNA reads TGTGCCAGCAGTTTAGTGGGACAGGGTAACGGGGAGCTGTTTTTT.

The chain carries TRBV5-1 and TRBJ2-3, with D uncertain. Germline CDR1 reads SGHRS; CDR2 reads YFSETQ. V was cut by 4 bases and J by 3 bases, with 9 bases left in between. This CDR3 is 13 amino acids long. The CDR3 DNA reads TGCGCCAGCAGCCCGGTGGTGACAGATACGCAGTATTTT. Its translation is CASSPVVTDTQYF.

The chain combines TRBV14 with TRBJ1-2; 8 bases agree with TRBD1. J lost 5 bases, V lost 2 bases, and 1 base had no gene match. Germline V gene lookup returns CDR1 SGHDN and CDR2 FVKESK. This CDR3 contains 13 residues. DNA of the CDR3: TGTGCCAGCAGCCAACGACAGGGGTATGGCTACACCTTC. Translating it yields CASSQRQGYGYTF.